A selection of T cell receptor beta chains follows, all from one sample in a study of T-cell reconstitution after alpha-beta-depleted transplantation in children. TCRdb re-called the PCR reads with MiXCR, one entry per CDR3 protein. Among approximately 1,000,000 distinct CDR3 sequences listed, about 29% were seen once. Specimen: PBMCs, mostly from graft donor cells, collected 360 days after TCRalphabeta/CD19-depleted stem cell transplant. The receptors stem from a boy younger than two who had a stem cell transplant for SCID, so the T cells may come from the graft donor. The CDR3 runs from the conserved cysteine through the conserved F or W. The order of the fields is V gene, D gene, clone size, J gene, CDR3 protein, CDR3 DNA. D genes are given only for firm matches. Size tells how often a clone was seen (once, few, many) or the class of an expanded clone, and some rows leave it out.

V: TRBV12-5; D: .; size: few; J: TRBJ2-7; CDR3: CASAHGALYEQYF; DNA: TGTGCTAGTGCCCACGGGGCCCTCTACGAGCAGTACTTC
V: TRBV12-5; D: .; size: few; J: TRBJ2-1; CDR3: CASGLYPDNEQFF; DNA: TGTGCTAGTGGTTTGTATCCCGACAATGAGCAGTTCTTC
V: TRBV20-1; D: TRBD2; size: .; J: TRBJ2-3; CDR3: CSATGTSGTDTQYF; DNA: TGCAGTGCTACCGGGACTAGCGGCACAGATACGCAGTATTTT
V: TRBV3-1; D: TRBD1; size: few; J: TRBJ2-1; CDR3: CASSQMGQGAYNEQFF; DNA: TGTGCCAGCAGCCAAATGGGACAGGGAGCCTACAATGAGCAGTTCTTC
V: TRBV7-8; D: TRBD1; size: few; J: TRBJ2-3; CDR3: CASSVDRGPDTQYF; DNA: TGTGCCAGCAGCGTCGACAGGGGACCAGATACGCAGTATTTT
V: TRBV4-3; D: .; size: few; J: TRBJ2-1; CDR3: CASSAQGGGGSYNEQFF; DNA: TGCGCCAGCAGCGCACAGGGAGGTGGGGGCTCCTACAATGAGCAGTTCTTC
V: TRBV10-3; D: TRBD1; size: .; J: TRBJ2-7; CDR3: CATKEGQGKSYEQYF; DNA: TGTGCCACGAAGGAGGGACAGGGGAAATCCTACGAGCAGTACTTC
V: TRBV15; D: TRBD1; size: few; J: TRBJ1-1; CDR3: CATSPRGVGTVNTEAFF; DNA: TGTGCCACCAGCCCCAGAGGCGTAGGGACAGTGAACACTGAAGCTTTCTTT
V: TRBV28; D: TRBD1; size: few; J: TRBJ2-7; CDR3: CASSPPTGMWEQYF; DNA: TGTGCCAGCAGTCCTCCGACAGGGATGTGGGAGCAGTACTTC
V: TRBV10-3; D: TRBD2; size: .; J: TRBJ2-5; CDR3: CAISESSASGETQYF; DNA: TGTGCCATCAGTGAGTCGTCGGCTAGCGGGGAGACCCAGTACTTC
V: TRBV15; D: .; size: few; J: TRBJ1-6; CDR3: CATSRDLGYSPLHF; DNA: TGTGCCACCAGCAGAGATCTTGGGTATTCACCCCTCCACTTT
V: TRBV20-1; D: .; size: .; J: TRBJ1-6; CDR3: CSASKPFGGRNSPLHF; DNA: TGCAGTGCTAGTAAACCCTTCGGGGGGAGGAATTCACCCCTCCACTTT
V: TRBV12-3/TRBV12-4; D: .; size: few; J: TRBJ2-2; CDR3: CASSLRNRHTGELFF; DNA: TGTGCCAGCAGTTTAAGGAACAGACACACCGGGGAGCTGTTTTTT
V: TRBV10-3; D: TRBD1; size: once; J: TRBJ1-5; CDR3: CAISRDREDQPQHF; DNA: TGTGCCATCAGCCGGGACAGGGAGGATCAGCCCCAGCATTTT
V: TRBV12-5; D: .; size: few; J: TRBJ2-3; CDR3: CASGYGSTDTQYF; DNA: TGTGCTAGTGGTTACGGGAGCACAGATACGCAGTATTTT
V: TRBV28; D: .; size: .; J: TRBJ2-3; CDR3: CASSPQGLTWADTQYF; DNA: TGTGCCAGCAGTCCCCAGGGCCTTACCTGGGCAGATACGCAGTATTTT
V: TRBV12-3/TRBV12-4; D: TRBD1; size: few; J: TRBJ1-1; CDR3: CASSLDREGLEAFF; DNA: TGTGCCAGCAGTTTGGACAGGGAGGGTTTGGAAGCTTTCTTT
V: TRBV20-1; D: TRBD1; size: .; J: TRBJ1-2; CDR3: CSARQYRGTYGYTF; DNA: TGCAGTGCTAGACAGTACAGGGGAACATATGGCTACACCTTC
V: TRBV7-8; D: TRBD2; size: few; J: TRBJ2-7; CDR3: CASSSRGGGTIYEQYF; DNA: TGTGCCAGCAGCTCTAGGGGCGGGGGGACTATCTACGAGCAGTACTTC
V: TRBV5-1; D: TRBD2; size: few; J: TRBJ2-3; CDR3: CASSTGRGGPDTQYF; DNA: TGCGCCAGCAGCACAGGACGGGGGGGCCCAGATACGCAGTATTTT
V: TRBV6-1; D: TRBD1; size: .; J: TRBJ2-7; CDR3: CASTKGQGNYEQYF; DNA: TGTGCCAGCACCAAGGGACAGGGAAACTACGAGCAGTACTTC
V: TRBV20-1; D: .; size: few; J: TRBJ1-5; CDR3: CSARDGRGGNQPQHF; DNA: TGCAGTGCTAGAGATGGGAGGGGTGGCAATCAGCCCCAGCATTTT
V: TRBV7-2; D: .; size: .; J: TRBJ2-3; CDR3: CASSLSRANTQYF; DNA: TGTGCCAGCAGCTTATCCAGGGCTAATACGCAGTATTTT
V: TRBV7-2; D: TRBD2; size: .; J: TRBJ2-2; CDR3: CASREPGLAGGTGELFF; DNA: TGTGCCAGCAGAGAACCGGGACTAGCGGGGGGTACCGGGGAGCTGTTTTTT
V: TRBV4-1; D: TRBD2; size: .; J: TRBJ2-6; CDR3: CASSQGPGRSGANVLTF; DNA: TGCGCCAGCAGCCAAGGTCCCGGGAGGTCTGGGGCCAACGTCCTGACTTTC
V: TRBV15; D: TRBD1; size: .; J: TRBJ1-2; CDR3: CATSRLWGGGQVYGYTF; DNA: TGTGCCACCAGCAGACTTTGGGGGGGCGGACAGGTATATGGCTACACCTTC
V: TRBV28; D: .; size: .; J: TRBJ2-3; CDR3: CASSLVHKVTQYF; DNA: TGTGCCAGCAGTTTAGTCCACAAAGTTACGCAGTATTTT
V: TRBV15; D: .; size: .; J: TRBJ2-7; CDR3: CATSTTYEEQYF; DNA: TGTGCCACCAGCACGACATATGAGGAGCAGTACTTC
V: TRBV5-5; D: TRBD2; size: .; J: TRBJ2-1; CDR3: CASSLLGTSGNNEQFF; DNA: TGTGCCAGCAGCTTGCTTGGGACTAGCGGCAACAATGAGCAGTTCTTC
V: TRBV24-1; D: .; size: .; J: TRBJ2-3; CDR3: CATSDRNGLYTDTQYF; DNA: TGTGCCACCAGTGATCGTAACGGACTATACACAGATACGCAGTATTTT
V: TRBV7-8; D: .; size: few; J: TRBJ1-1; CDR3: CASSYRDRLEAFF; DNA: TGTGCCAGCAGCTACCGGGACCGACTAGAAGCTTTCTTT
V: TRBV7-2; D: .; size: .; J: TRBJ2-5; CDR3: CASSLGSNLRRDF; DNA: TGTGCCAGCAGCTTAGGTTCAAATCTCAGGCGGGACTTC
V: TRBV5-5; D: TRBD1; size: .; J: TRBJ2-2; CDR3: CASKFQTGASNTGELFF; DNA: TGTGCCAGCAAATTTCAGACAGGGGCCTCGAACACCGGGGAGCTGTTTTTT
V: TRBV6-5; D: TRBD2; size: few; J: TRBJ2-2; CDR3: CASSYDAGGTGELFF; DNA: TGTGCCAGCAGTTACGATGCGGGGGGGACCGGGGAGCTGTTTTTT
V: TRBV7-9; D: .; size: .; J: TRBJ1-2; CDR3: CASSSLTGKANYGYTF; DNA: TGTGCCAGCAGCTCCTTAACAGGGAAGGCTAACTATGGCTACACCTTC
V: TRBV18; D: TRBD1; size: .; J: TRBJ1-1; CDR3: CASSQTGGADTEAFF; DNA: TGTGCCAGCTCACAAACAGGGGGCGCGGACACTGAAGCTTTCTTT
V: TRBV12-5; D: .; size: few; J: TRBJ2-2; CDR3: CASGLGSRDTGELFF; DNA: TGTGCTAGTGGTTTGGGGTCGCGGGACACCGGGGAGCTGTTTTTT
V: TRBV15; D: TRBD1; size: .; J: TRBJ1-2; CDR3: CATSSGQGFATYGYTF; DNA: TGTGCCACCAGCAGTGGACAGGGATTTGCCACCTATGGCTACACCTTC
V: TRBV12-3/TRBV12-4; D: .; size: few; J: TRBJ2-2; CDR3: CASGRQGGTAGELFF; DNA: TGTGCCAGCGGACGCCAGGGGGGGACAGCCGGGGAGCTGTTTTTT
V: TRBV4-3; D: .; size: .; J: TRBJ1-1; CDR3: CASSQEWATEAFF; DNA: TGCGCCAGCAGCCAAGAGTGGGCCACTGAAGCTTTCTTT
V: TRBV3-1; D: TRBD1; size: few; J: TRBJ1-5; CDR3: CASSLNRGQPQHF; DNA: TGTGCCAGCAGCCTTAACAGGGGTCAGCCCCAGCATTTT
V: TRBV12-3/TRBV12-4; D: .; size: .; J: TRBJ2-3; CDR3: CASRHRVTDTQYF; DNA: TGTGCCAGCCGACACAGGGTAACAGATACGCAGTATTTT
V: TRBV27; D: .; size: few; J: TRBJ1-5; CDR3: CASSPTRRLDQPQHF; DNA: TGTGCCAGCAGCCCCACGAGGAGGTTAGATCAGCCCCAGCATTTT
V: TRBV20-1; D: .; size: few; J: TRBJ1-3; CDR3: CSARDPQGGQNTIYF; DNA: TGCAGTGCTAGAGACCCCCAGGGAGGACAAAACACCATATATTTT
V: TRBV15; D: .; size: many; J: TRBJ1-3; CDR3: CATSRGQSTGISGNTIYF; DNA: TGTGCCACCAGCAGAGGCCAGAGTACAGGGATTTCTGGAAACACCATATATTTT
V: TRBV20-1; D: .; size: .; J: TRBJ1-4; CDR3: CSASGTPNEKLFF; DNA: TGCAGTGCTAGTGGGACGCCGAATGAAAAACTGTTTTTT
V: TRBV20-1; D: TRBD1; size: few; J: TRBJ1-4; CDR3: CSARDPGGDREKLFF; DNA: TGCAGTGCTAGAGATCCAGGGGGGGATAGAGAAAAACTGTTTTTT
V: TRBV28; D: .; size: many; J: TRBJ2-1; CDR3: CASRYEKANEQFF; DNA: TGTGCCAGCAGATACGAGAAGGCCAATGAGCAGTTCTTC
V: TRBV7-9; D: .; size: .; J: TRBJ2-7; CDR3: CASSVDRTPYEQYF; DNA: TGTGCCAGCAGCGTCGACAGGACCCCCTACGAGCAGTACTTC
V: TRBV20-1; D: .; size: many; J: TRBJ2-2; CDR3: CSASERDPGELFF; DNA: TGCAGTGCTAGTGAGAGGGATCCCGGGGAGCTGTTTTTT
V: TRBV20-1; D: .; size: few; J: TRBJ2-1; CDR3: CSAKARVGQFF; DNA: TGCAGTGCGAAGGCTCGGGTGGGGCAGTTCTTC
V: TRBV4-2; D: .; size: few; J: TRBJ2-7; CDR3: CASSQEAGSSYEQYF; DNA: TGTGCCAGCAGCCAAGAGGCGGGCAGCTCCTACGAGCAGTACTTC
V: TRBV4-3; D: .; size: .; J: TRBJ2-4; CDR3: CASSQDWRGHAVRKNIQYF; DNA: TGCGCCAGCAGCCAAGACTGGAGGGGCCACGCAGTCCGCAAAAACATTCAGTACTTC
V: TRBV6-5; D: .; size: few; J: TRBJ2-1; CDR3: CASSYRGLQSSYNEQFF; DNA: TGTGCCAGCAGTTATCGCGGACTTCAAAGCTCCTACAATGAGCAGTTCTTC
V: TRBV18; D: .; size: .; J: TRBJ2-3; CDR3: CASSPPMWADTQYF; DNA: TGTGCCAGCTCACCACCTATGTGGGCAGATACGCAGTATTTT
V: TRBV29-1; D: .; size: .; J: TRBJ1-2; CDR3: CSVDGQGNYGYTF; DNA: TGCAGCGTTGACGGGCAGGGCAACTATGGCTACACCTTC
V: TRBV4-1; D: .; size: many; J: TRBJ2-2; CDR3: CASSQRWRSQNTGELFF; DNA: TGCGCCAGCAGCCAGCGCTGGCGATCCCAGAACACCGGGGAGCTGTTTTTT
V: TRBV20-1; D: .; size: .; J: TRBJ2-3; CDR3: CSARDTGPRHNTQYF; DNA: TGCAGTGCTAGAGACACCGGCCCCAGGCACAATACGCAGTATTTT
V: TRBV5-1; D: .; size: few; J: TRBJ1-1; CDR3: CASSLVGARGTEAFF; DNA: TGCGCCAGCAGCTTGGTAGGGGCGCGGGGCACTGAAGCTTTCTTT